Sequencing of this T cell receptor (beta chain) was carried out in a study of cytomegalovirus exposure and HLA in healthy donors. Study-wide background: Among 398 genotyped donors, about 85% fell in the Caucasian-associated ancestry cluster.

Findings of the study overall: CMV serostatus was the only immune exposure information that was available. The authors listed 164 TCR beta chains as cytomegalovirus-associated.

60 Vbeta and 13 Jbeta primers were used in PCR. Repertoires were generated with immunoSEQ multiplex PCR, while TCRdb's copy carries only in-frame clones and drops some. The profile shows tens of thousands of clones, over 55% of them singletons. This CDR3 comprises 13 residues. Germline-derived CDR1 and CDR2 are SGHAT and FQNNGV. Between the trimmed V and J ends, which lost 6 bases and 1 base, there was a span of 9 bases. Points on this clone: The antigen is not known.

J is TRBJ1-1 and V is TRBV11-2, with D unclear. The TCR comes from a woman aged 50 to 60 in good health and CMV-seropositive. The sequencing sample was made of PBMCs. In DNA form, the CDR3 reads TGTGCCAGCAGACATCACGAGAACACTGAAGCTTTCTTT. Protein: CASRHHENTEAFF.